Below, 8 T cell receptor beta chains from the same sample are listed, as sequenced in a study of blood T cell repertoires in COVID-19. TCRdb's table, derived via immunoSEQ multiplex PCR, lists solely in-frame clones and lacks some. The table records roughly 64,000 clones, under 90% of them present only once. The sample was peripheral blood. These receptors were obtained from a man aged 50 to 60 with active COVID-19.

The DNA of the CDR3 is TGTGCCAGCAGCTTAGGGGGACAGGGGGTCGACGAGCAGTACTTC. This codes for CASSLGGQGVDEQYF. The chain joins TRBV13 to TRBJ2-7, with 11 bases identical to TRBD1. Germline V lookup: CDR1 PRHDT, CDR2 FYEKMQ (reference sequence). This CDR3 contains 15 residues. V was clipped by 0 bases and J by 5 bases; unmatched bases: 3. The full variable domain, completed using reference TRBV13 and TRBJ2-7, is AAGVIQSPRHLIKEKRETATLKCYPIPRHDTVYWYQQGPGQDPQFLISFYEKMQSDKGSIPDRFSAQQFSDYHSELNMSSLELGDSALYFCASSLGGQGVDEQYFGPGTRLTVT.

The chain has TRBV28 and TRBJ2-1; weak D call: TRBD1 (5 bases). CDR1 and CDR2 from the germline V gene are MDHEN and SYDVKM. The CDR3 covers 12 residues. Deletions cut 5 bases from V and 8 bases from J, with 10 bases between. Written as DNA, the CDR3 is TGTGCCAGCAGTCCGTTCAGGGATGAGCAGTTCTTC. It encodes CASSPFRDEQFF.

V gene TRBV29-1 combines with J gene TRBJ1-2; 9 nucleotides agree with TRBD1. The CDR3 runs 14 residues. Germline V gene lookup returns CDR1 SQVTM and CDR2 ANQGSEA. With V trimmed by 6 bases and J by 2 bases, 7 bases remained unmatched. CDR3 in amino acids: CSVIQGAVNYGYTF. As DNA, the CDR3 is TGCAGCGTAATACAGGGGGCAGTGAACTATGGCTACACCTTC.

This clone was detected once. The V gene is TRBV3-1 (or the pseudogene TRBV3-2), the J gene TRBJ1-1, with 9 bases aligning to TRBD1. J gave up 1 base and V 2 bases, and 11 bases lay outside the gene matches. CDR3 length: 18 amino acids. Germline V gene sequence: CDR1 LGHDT, CDR2 YNNKEL (reference sequence). DNA of the CDR3: TGTGCCAGCAGCCAAAGCAGGCTGGGACAGGGTGGGAACACTGAAGCTTTCTTT. It specifies CASSQSRLGQGGNTEAFF.

The V gene is TRBV5-1, the J gene TRBJ2-2; 8 nucleotides line up with TRBD1. CDR1 is SGHRS and CDR2 is YFSETQ in the germline V gene. The CDR3 contains 15 residues. V gave up 0 bases and J gave up 4 bases; unmatched junction bases: 2. CDR3 region: CASSLGQGSTGELFF. The CDR3 DNA follows: TGCGCCAGCAGCTTGGGACAGGGGAGCACCGGGGAGCTGTTTTTT.

The rearrangement links TRBV4-2 to TRBJ2-1; a possible D gene is TRBD2 (6 bases). The V gene lost 1 base and the J gene lost 9 bases, with 16 bases spanning the gap. From germline, CDR1 is LGHNA and CDR2 YNFKEQ. The CDR3 covers 15 residues. The CDR3 region is CASSQAIAERVEQFF. In DNA form, the CDR3 reads TGTGCCAGCAGCCAAGCCATAGCGGAACGCGTTGAGCAGTTCTTC.

The V gene is TRBV7-6, the J gene TRBJ2-3; 9 nucleotides agree with TRBD2. The CDR3 has 16 amino acids. V was clipped by 5 bases and J by 4 bases; unmatched bases: 10. CDR1 and CDR2 from the germline V gene are SGHVS and FNYEAQ. The CDR3 coding sequence is TGTGCCAGCAGCCCAAACATAGCGGGAGTGTCAGATACGCAGTATTTT. Translation gives CASSPNIAGVSDTQYF.

This clone was counted a single time. This sequence joins TRBV19 and TRBJ2-3; 7 bases are a match to TRBD1. CDR3 length equals 15 residues. Germline assignment: CDR1 LNHDA and CDR2 SQIVND (reference sequence). V was clipped by 7 bases and J by 1 base; unmatched bases: 8. Here the CDR3 reads CASKSDRAGTDTQYF. CDR3 nucleotides: TGTGCCAGTAAGTCAGACAGGGCTGGCACAGATACGCAGTATTTT.